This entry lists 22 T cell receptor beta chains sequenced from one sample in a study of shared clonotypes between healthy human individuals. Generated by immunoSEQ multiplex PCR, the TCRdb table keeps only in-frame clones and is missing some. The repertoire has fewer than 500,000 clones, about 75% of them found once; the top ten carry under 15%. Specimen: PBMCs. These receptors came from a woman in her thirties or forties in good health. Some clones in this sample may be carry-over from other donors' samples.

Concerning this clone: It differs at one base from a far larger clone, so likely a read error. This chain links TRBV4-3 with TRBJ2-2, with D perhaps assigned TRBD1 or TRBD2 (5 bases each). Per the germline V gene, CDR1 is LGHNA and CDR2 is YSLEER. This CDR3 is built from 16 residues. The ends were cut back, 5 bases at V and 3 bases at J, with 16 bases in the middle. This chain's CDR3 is CASSSLPGPHTGELFF. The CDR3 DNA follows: TGCGCCAGCAGCTCACTCCCGGGACCTCACACCGGGGAGCTGTTTTTT.

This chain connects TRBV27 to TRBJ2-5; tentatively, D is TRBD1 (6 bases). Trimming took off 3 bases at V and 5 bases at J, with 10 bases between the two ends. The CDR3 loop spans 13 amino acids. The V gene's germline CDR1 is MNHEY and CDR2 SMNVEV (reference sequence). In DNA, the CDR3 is TGTGCCAGCAGTTTCAACAGGGTTGAGACCCAGTACTTC. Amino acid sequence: CASSFNRVETQYF.

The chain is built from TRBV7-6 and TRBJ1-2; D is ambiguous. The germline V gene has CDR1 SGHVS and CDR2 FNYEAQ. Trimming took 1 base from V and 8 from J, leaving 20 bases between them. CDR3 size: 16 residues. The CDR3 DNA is TGTGCCAGCAGCTTAGAGTATGGTCCGACGGACGGGGGCTACACCTTC. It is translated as CASSLEYGPTDGGYTF.

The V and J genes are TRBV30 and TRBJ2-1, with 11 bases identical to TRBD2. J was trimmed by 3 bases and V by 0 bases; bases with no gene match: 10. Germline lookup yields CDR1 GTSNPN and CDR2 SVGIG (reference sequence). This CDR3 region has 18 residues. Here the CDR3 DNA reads TGTGCCTGGAGTGTACCCCATGGAGGACTAGCGGGCTACAATGAGCAGTTCTTC. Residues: CAWSVPHGGLAGYNEQFF.

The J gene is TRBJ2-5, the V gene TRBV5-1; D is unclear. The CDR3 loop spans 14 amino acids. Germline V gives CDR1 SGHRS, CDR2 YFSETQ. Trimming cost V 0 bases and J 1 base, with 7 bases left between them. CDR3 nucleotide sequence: TGCGCCAGCAGCTTGGACTACCCCCAAGAGACCCAGTACTTC. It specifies CASSLDYPQETQYF.

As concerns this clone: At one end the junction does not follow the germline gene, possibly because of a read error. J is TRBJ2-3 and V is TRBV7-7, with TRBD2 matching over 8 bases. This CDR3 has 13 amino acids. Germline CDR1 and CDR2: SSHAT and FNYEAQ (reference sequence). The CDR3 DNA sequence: TGTGCTAGCAGCCCGGAAATTAGCGGGGTGCAGTATTTT. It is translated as CASSPEISGVQYF.

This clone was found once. CDR3 protein: CASRSGGGELFF. Written as DNA, the CDR3 is TGTGCCAGTAGGTCGGGGGGCGGGGAGCTGTTTTTT. This sequence joins TRBV19 and TRBJ2-2; 7 bases fit TRBD2. Trimming removed 6 bases from V and 7 bases from J; junction bases left unmatched: 2. The CDR3 sequence is 12 residues long. The germline V gene encodes CDR1 LNHDA and CDR2 SQIVND (reference sequence).

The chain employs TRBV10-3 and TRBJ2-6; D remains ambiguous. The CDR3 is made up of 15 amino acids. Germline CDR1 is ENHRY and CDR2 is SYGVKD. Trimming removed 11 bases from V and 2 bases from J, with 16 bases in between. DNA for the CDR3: TGTGCCGCTGGACGGGCACTTACTGGGGCCAACGTCCTGACTTTC. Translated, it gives CAAGRALTGANVLTF.

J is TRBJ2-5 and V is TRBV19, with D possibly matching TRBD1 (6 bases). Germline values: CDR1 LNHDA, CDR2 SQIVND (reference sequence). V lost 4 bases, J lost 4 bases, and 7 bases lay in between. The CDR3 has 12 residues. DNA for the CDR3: TGTGCCAGTAGTACCAGGGGAGAGACCCAGTACTTC. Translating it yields CASSTRGETQYF.

CDR3 sequence: CASSQEIVLEGPSSGANVLTF. The CDR3 DNA follows: TGCGCCAGCAGCCAAGAAATCGTTTTGGAGGGACCGAGCTCTGGGGCCAACGTCCTGACTTTC. This rearrangement joins TRBV4-3 to TRBJ2-6; weak D call: TRBD2 (6 bases). Trimming pared 0 bases from V and 0 bases from J, leaving 21 bases between. Germline loops: CDR1 LGHNA, CDR2 YSLEER. The CDR3 contains 21 residues.

DNA of the CDR3: TGTGCCAGTAATTCGGGACAGGGAACGAGTCGCTATGGCTACACCTTC. It codes for CASNSGQGTSRYGYTF. V gene TRBV19 combines with J gene TRBJ1-2; 9 nucleotides match TRBD1. The CDR3 consists of 16 residues. V dropped 7 bases and J dropped 4; count of bases not matched to a gene: 13. Per germline, CDR1 LNHDA and CDR2 SQIVND (reference sequence).

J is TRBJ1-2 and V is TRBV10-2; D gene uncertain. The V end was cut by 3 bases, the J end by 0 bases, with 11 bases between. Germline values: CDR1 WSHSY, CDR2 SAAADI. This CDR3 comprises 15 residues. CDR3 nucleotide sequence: TGCGCCAGCAGTGATGCGGCAGACACTAACTATGGCTACACCTTC. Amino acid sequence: CASSDAADTNYGYTF.

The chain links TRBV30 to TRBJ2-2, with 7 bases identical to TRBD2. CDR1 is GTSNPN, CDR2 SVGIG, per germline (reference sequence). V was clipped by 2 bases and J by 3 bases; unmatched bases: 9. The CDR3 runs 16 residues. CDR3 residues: CAWSLRPGGYTGELFF. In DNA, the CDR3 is TGTGCCTGGAGTCTGCGCCCGGGAGGCTACACCGGGGAGCTGTTTTTT.

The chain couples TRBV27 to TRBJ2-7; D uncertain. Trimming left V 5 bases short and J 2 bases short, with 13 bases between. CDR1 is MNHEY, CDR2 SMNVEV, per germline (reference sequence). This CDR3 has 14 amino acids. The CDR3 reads CASSPWTKTYEQYF. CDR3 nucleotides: TGTGCCAGCAGTCCCTGGACCAAGACCTACGAGCAGTACTTC.

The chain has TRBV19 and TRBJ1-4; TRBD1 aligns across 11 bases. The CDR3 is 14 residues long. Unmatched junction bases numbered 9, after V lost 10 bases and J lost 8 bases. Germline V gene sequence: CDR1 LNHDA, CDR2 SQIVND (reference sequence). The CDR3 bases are TGTGCCACCGGAACGGGACAGGGGGTGGAAAAACTGTTTTTT. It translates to CATGTGQGVEKLFF. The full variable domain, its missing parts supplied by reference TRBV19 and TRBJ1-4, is DGGITQSPKYLFRKEGQNVTLSCEQNLNHDAMYWYRQDPGQGLRLIYYSQIVNDFQKGDIAEGYSVSREKKESFPLTVTSAQKNPTAFYLCATGTGQGVEKLFFGSGTQLSVL.

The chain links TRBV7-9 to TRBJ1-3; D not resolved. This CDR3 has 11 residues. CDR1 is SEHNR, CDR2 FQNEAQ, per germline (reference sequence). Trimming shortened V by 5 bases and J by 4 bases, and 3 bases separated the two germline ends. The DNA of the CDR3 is TGTGCCAGCAGCCGGGGAAACACCATATATTTT. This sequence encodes CASSRGNTIYF. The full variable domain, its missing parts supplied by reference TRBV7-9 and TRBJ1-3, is DTGVSQNPRHKITKRGQNVTFRCDPISEHNRLYWYRQTLGQGPEFLTYFQNEAQLEKSRLLSDRFSAERPKGSFSTLEIQRTEQGDSAMYLCASSRGNTIYFGEGSWLTVV.

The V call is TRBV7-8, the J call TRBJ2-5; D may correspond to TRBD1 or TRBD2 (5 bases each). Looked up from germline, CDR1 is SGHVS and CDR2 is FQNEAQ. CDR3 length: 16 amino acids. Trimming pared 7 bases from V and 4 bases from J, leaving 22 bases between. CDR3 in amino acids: CASTLPWGRPGETQYF. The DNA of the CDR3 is TGTGCCAGCACCCTCCCGTGGGGACGGCCAGGAGAGACCCAGTACTTC.

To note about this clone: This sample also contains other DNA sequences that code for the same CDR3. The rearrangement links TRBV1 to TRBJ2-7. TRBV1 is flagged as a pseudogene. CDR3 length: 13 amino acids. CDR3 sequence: CTSSQGENYEQYF. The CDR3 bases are TGCACCAGCAGCCAGGGGGAGAATTACGAGCAGTACTTC.

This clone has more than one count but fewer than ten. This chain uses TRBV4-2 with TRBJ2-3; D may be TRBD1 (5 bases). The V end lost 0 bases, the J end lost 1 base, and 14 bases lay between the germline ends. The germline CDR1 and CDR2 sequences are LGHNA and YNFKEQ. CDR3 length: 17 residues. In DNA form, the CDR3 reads TGTGCCAGCAGCCAAGATTCTGGCAGGGTAGGCACAGATACGCAGTATTTT. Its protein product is CASSQDSGRVGTDTQYF.

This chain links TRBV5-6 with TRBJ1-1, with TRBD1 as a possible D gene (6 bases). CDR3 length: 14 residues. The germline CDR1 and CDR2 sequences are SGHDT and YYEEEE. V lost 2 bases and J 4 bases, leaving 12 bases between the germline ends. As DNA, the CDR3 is TGTGCCAGCAGCTTAAACAGGGTGGTCACTGAAGCTTTCTTT. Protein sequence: CASSLNRVVTEAFF. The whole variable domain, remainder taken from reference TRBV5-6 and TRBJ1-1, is DAGVTQSPTHLIKTRGQQVTLRCSPKSGHDTVSWYQQALGQGPQFIFQYYEEEERQRGNFPDRFSGHQFPNYSSELNVNALLLGDSALYLCASSLNRVVTEAFFGQGTRLTVV.

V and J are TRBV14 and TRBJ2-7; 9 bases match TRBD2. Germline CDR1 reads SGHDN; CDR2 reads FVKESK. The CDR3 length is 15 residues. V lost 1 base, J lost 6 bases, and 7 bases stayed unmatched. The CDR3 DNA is TGTGCCAGCAGCCAAGTGTTAGCGGGAGCGCTCGAGCAGTACTTC. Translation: CASSQVLAGALEQYF. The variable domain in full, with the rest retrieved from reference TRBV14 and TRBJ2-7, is EAGVTQFPSHSVIEKGQTVTLRCDPISGHDNLYWYRRVMGKEIKFLLHFVKESKQDESGMPNNRFLAERTGGTYSTLKVQPAELEDSGVYFCASSQVLAGALEQYFGPGTRLTVT.

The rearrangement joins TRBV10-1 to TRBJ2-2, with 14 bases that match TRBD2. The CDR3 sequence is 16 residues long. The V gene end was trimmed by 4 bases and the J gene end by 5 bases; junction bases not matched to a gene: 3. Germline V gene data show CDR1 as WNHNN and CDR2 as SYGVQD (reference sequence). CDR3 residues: CASSAGLAGGTGELFF. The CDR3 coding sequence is TGCGCCAGCAGTGCAGGACTAGCGGGAGGTACCGGGGAGCTGTTTTTT.